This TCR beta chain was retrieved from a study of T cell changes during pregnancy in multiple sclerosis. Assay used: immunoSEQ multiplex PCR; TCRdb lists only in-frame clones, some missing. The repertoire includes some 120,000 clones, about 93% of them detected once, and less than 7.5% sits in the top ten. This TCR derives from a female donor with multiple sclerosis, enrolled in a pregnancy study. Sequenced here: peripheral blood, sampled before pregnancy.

DNA for the CDR3: TGTGCCAGCTCAGACGGGACAGGAATACTTAGCAATCAGCCCCAGCATTTT. Protein sequence: CASSDGTGILSNQPQHF. The V gene is TRBV18, the J gene TRBJ1-5, with 8 bases fitting TRBD1. J lost 0 bases, V lost 5 bases, and 9 bases had no gene match. The germline gives CDR1 KGHSH, CDR2 LQKENI. This CDR3 has 17 amino acids.